This T cell receptor beta chain was sequenced for a study of shared clonotypes between healthy human individuals. Regarding this clone: Its antigen is as yet unknown.

Some clones are missing from TCRdb's copy, which holds only in-frame ones; the method was immunoSEQ multiplex PCR. The sample lists 2 million to 3 million clones, roughly 93% occurring once. Overall study results and limits: With a few donors compared, 4% to 5.5% of naive CD4 clonotypes were shared.

Germline V gene sequence: CDR1 LNHDA, CDR2 SQIVND (reference sequence). The CDR3 totals 20 residues. V was trimmed by 4 bases and J by 0 bases, leaving 25 bases between them. The sequenced sample was naive CD4+ T cells from PBMCs. The subset: CD45RA+ positively selected. The TCR sequence derives from a man between 18 and 29 years old in good health. Some clones in this sample may be carry-over from other donors' samples. The chain is built from TRBV19 and TRBJ1-5; a possible D gene is TRBD1 (5 bases). The CDR3 loop is CASSTSYGARWDLSNQPQHF. The CDR3 DNA is TGTGCCAGTAGTACTTCCTACGGGGCGCGTTGGGACCTTAGCAATCAGCCCCAGCATTTT.